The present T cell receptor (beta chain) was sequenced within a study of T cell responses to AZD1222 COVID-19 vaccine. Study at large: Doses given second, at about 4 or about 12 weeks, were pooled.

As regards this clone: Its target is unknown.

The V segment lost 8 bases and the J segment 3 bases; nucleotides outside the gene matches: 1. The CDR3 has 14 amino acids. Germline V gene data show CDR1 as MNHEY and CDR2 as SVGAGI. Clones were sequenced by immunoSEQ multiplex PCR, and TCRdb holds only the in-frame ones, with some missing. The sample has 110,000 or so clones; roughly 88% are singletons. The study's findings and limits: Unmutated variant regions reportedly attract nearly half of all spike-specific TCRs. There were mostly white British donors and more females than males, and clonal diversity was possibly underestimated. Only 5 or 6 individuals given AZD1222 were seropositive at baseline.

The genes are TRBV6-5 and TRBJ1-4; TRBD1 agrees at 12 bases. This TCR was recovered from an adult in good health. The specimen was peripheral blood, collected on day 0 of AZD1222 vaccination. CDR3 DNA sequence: TGTGCCAGCGGGGACAGGGGGCCTAATGAAAAACTGTTTTTT. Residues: CASGDRGPNEKLFF.